The 20 T cell receptor beta chains given below trace back to one sample, sequenced in a study of T cells in Graves' hyperthyroidism and ophthalmopathy. RNA transcripts were the template for amplifying TCR beta CDR3 regions. When the TCR CDR3 underwent first-round RT-PCR, the HTBI primer set was used. TCRdb reprocessed the multiplex PCR reads via MiXCR and lists one record per CDR3 protein. Here the sample spans hundreds of thousands of distinct CDR3 sequences, about a third being singletons. The sequencing input was blood. These receptors originate from a woman between 40 and 50 years old with Graves' hyperthyroidism.

This chain uses TRBV19 with TRBJ1-5; unclear D gene. CDR3 length: 15 amino acids. V was trimmed by 8 bases and J by 2 bases, leaving 16 bases between them. Looked up from germline, CDR1 is LNHDA and CDR2 is SQIVND (reference sequence). The chain's CDR3 is CASAISGIGNQPQHF. The CDR3 DNA follows: TGTGCCAGTGCAATCTCCGGGATAGGCAATCAGCCCCAGCATTTT.

This clonotype was seen ten or more times. The genes are TRBV20-1 and TRBJ1-2, with 8 positions matching TRBD1. This CDR3 comprises 14 residues. Germline assignment: CDR1 DFQATT and CDR2 SNEGSKA (reference sequence). Losses at the gene ends were 5 bases for V and 2 bases for J; bases not matched to a gene: 7. The CDR3 is CSASRTGMNYGYTF. As DNA, the CDR3 is TGCAGTGCTTCACGGACAGGGATGAACTATGGCTACACCTTC.

In its sample, this clonotype was seen a few times. The chain employs TRBV2 and TRBJ1-3; perhaps TRBD1 as D (6 bases). Trimming stripped 3 bases from V and 4 bases from J, with 10 bases between. Looked up from germline, CDR1 is SNHLY and CDR2 is FYNNEI. The CDR3 consists of 14 residues. CDR3 region: CASSDRGGGNTIYF. DNA of the CDR3: TGTGCCAGCAGTGACAGGGGAGGGGGAAACACCATATATTTT. The whole variable domain, remainder taken from reference TRBV2 and TRBJ1-3, is EPEVTQTPSHQVTQMGQEVILRCVPISNHLYFYWYRQILGQKVEFLVSFYNNEISEKSEIFDDQFSVERPDGSNFTLKIRSTKLEDSAMYFCASSDRGGGNTIYFGEGSWLTVV.

A note on this clonotype: A much more abundant neighbour one base away suggests this may be a read error. The rearrangement joins TRBV10-2 to TRBJ1-2, with D tentatively TRBD1 (6 bases). Germline V gene lookup returns CDR1 WSHSY and CDR2 SAAADI. This CDR3 is built from 14 residues. As DNA, the CDR3 is TGCGCCAGCAGTGAGCCAGGGGCTGGTTATGACTACACCTTC. Translating it yields CASSEPGAGYDYTF.

The chain couples TRBV7-2 to TRBJ1-5, with 9 bases aligning to TRBD1. This CDR3 contains 16 residues. The ends lost 5 bases at V and 11 bases at J; junction bases unmatched: 16. The germline V gene has CDR1 SGHTA and CDR2 FQGNSA. The CDR3 reads CASSPAGTGRQETQHF. The CDR3 coding sequence is TGTGCCAGCAGCCCGGCTGGGACAGGGCGGCAAGAGACCCAGCATTTT.

This clonotype was counted at least ten times. The rearrangement links TRBV6-5 to TRBJ2-7, with D possibly matching TRBD2 (6 bases). Germline assignment: CDR1 MNHEY and CDR2 SVGAGI. CDR3 length: 11 amino acids. V lost 5 bases to trimming and J lost 7 bases, with 9 bases between them. DNA of the CDR3: TGTGCCAGCAGTCTAGGGACTGAGCAGTACTTC. It specifies CASSLGTEQYF.

V and J are TRBV7-2 and TRBJ2-3; a possible D gene is TRBD1 (5 bases). V was pared by 2 bases and J by 2 bases, with 11 bases between. CDR3 length: 15 amino acids. The germline V gene has CDR1 SGHTA and CDR2 FQGNSA. The CDR3 spells CASSLIGAATDTQYF. The DNA for the CDR3 is TGTGCCAGCAGCTTAATTGGGGCGGCCACAGATACGCAGTATTTT.

J is TRBJ1-5 and V is TRBV18; D is perhaps TRBD1 (5 bases). This CDR3 is built from 16 residues. The V end lost 6 bases, the J end lost 3 bases, and 18 bases lay between the germline ends. Germline V CDR1 and CDR2: KGHSH, LQKENI. CDR3 nucleotides: TGTGCCAGCTCCCCCGGGGGAGGGATAAACAATCAGCCCCAGCATTTT. Its protein is CASSPGGGINNQPQHF.

The chain recombines TRBV7-3 with TRBJ2-5; 10 nucleotides line up with TRBD2. CDR1 SGHTA and CDR2 FQGTGA come from the germline V gene. This CDR3 is built from 12 residues. The V segment lost 11 bases and the J segment 6 bases; nucleotides outside the gene matches: 6. Written as DNA, the CDR3 is TGTGCCGAAACTAGCGGGAAGAAGACCCAGTACTTC. It is translated as CAETSGKKTQYF.

V gene TRBV30 combines with J gene TRBJ1-6; TRBD1 matches 8 bases. CDR1 and CDR2 (germline): GTSNPN, SVGIG (reference sequence). Trimming took 4 bases from V and 10 from J; bases not matched to a gene: 6. The CDR3 runs to 13 residues. CDR3 sequence: CAWNGQGGSPLHF. The CDR3 bases are TGTGCCTGGAACGGACAGGGCGGCTCACCCCTCCACTTT.

At least ten counts were recorded for this clonotype. This chain links TRBV10-3 with TRBJ2-2; D is uncertain. The ends were cut back, 4 bases at V and 1 base at J, with 7 bases in the middle. CDR3 length equals 14 residues. From germline, CDR1 is ENHRY and CDR2 SYGVKD. The CDR3 nucleotides read TGTGCCATCAGTGTGGCACAGAACACCGGGGAGCTGTTTTTT. Translating it yields CAISVAQNTGELFF.

This clonotype occurred a few times. V and J are TRBV14 and TRBJ1-3; D is ambiguous. This CDR3 spans 13 amino acids. Germline V gene sequence: CDR1 SGHDN, CDR2 FVKESK. The V end lost 6 bases, the J end lost 4 bases, and 10 bases lay between the germline ends. The DNA of the CDR3 is TGTGCCAGCAGGAGAGACGGAGGAAACACCATATATTTT. This encodes CASRRDGGNTIYF.

In regard to this clonotype: A much larger clone is a single base away; this may be a read error. The V gene is TRBV6-5, the J gene TRBJ1-6; D may be TRBD1 (5 bases). V was shortened by 8 bases and J by 5 bases, with 13 bases between the two germline ends. Germline V gives CDR1 MNHEY, CDR2 SVGAGI. The CDR3 loop spans 14 amino acids. The CDR3 loop reads CASGRDPHNSPLHF. The CDR3 nucleotides are TGTGCCAGCGGCAGGGATCCCCATAATTCACCCCTCCACTTT.

J is TRBJ2-3 and V is TRBV25-1; D is perhaps TRBD1 (5 bases). CDR1 and CDR2 from the germline V gene are MGHDK and SYGVNS. The V end was cut by 5 bases, the J end by 6 bases, with 18 bases between. The CDR3 spans 15 residues. The CDR3 nucleotides read TGTGCCAGCAGTTCCCAACAGGACCCGGCGGATACGCAGTATTTT. Encoded protein: CASSSQQDPADTQYF.

This clonotype was seen a handful of times. J is TRBJ1-4 and V is TRBV12-3 or TRBV12-4, with a possible D match to TRBD1 (6 bases). Deletions cut 5 bases from V and 7 bases from J, with 14 bases between. This CDR3 region has 14 residues. The DNA of the CDR3 is TGTGCCAGCAGTAAGGGGGGCGAAGCTGAAAAACTGTTTTTT. Its protein product is CASSKGGEAEKLFF.

The genes are TRBV6-5 and TRBJ1-5; no firm D call. The germline V gene encodes CDR1 MNHEY and CDR2 SVGAGI. The CDR3 contains 15 residues. Trimming cost V 5 bases and J 0 bases, with 11 bases left between them. The CDR3 here is CASSTDGSSNQPQHF. The CDR3 coding sequence is TGTGCCAGCAGTACCGATGGCTCTAGCAATCAGCCCCAGCATTTT.

This clonotype was seen more than once but under ten times. The V call is TRBV29-1, the J call TRBJ2-3, with 10 bases aligning to TRBD1. This CDR3 comprises 12 residues. Losses at the gene ends were 6 bases for V and 3 bases for J; bases not matched to a gene: 0. The germline CDR1 and CDR2 sequences are SQVTM and ANQGSEA. The CDR3 sequence: CSVGQGTDTQYF. In DNA, the CDR3 is TGCAGCGTGGGACAGGGGACAGATACGCAGTATTTT.

This clonotype turned up a few times. The CDR3 reads CAILGAHSDGANVLTF. The CDR3 region has the DNA TGTGCCATCCTGGGCGCACACTCGGATGGGGCCAACGTCCTGACTTTC. The chain recombines TRBV10-3 with TRBJ2-6; D is uncertain. The CDR3 covers 16 residues. Germline values: CDR1 ENHRY, CDR2 SYGVKD. Trimming stripped 8 bases from V and 3 bases from J, with 17 bases between.

Only a few counts were recorded for this clonotype. This chain connects TRBV5-4 to TRBJ2-7; weak D call: TRBD2 (6 bases). This CDR3 spans 15 amino acids. Germline V gene data show CDR1 as SGHNT and CDR2 as YYREEE (reference sequence). V was shortened by 1 base and J by 2 bases, with 13 bases between the two germline ends. CDR3 DNA: TGTGCCAGCAGCTTGCAAGGGACTTTCCCCTACGAGCAGTACTTC. It yields the protein CASSLQGTFPYEQYF.

The chain carries TRBV10-3 and TRBJ2-7, with D possibly being TRBD1 (5 bases). The V gene lost 10 bases and the J gene lost 2 bases, with 15 bases spanning the gap. The CDR3 sequence is 13 residues long. Germline CDR1 reads ENHRY; CDR2 reads SYGVKD. The CDR3 reads CASNDGAAYEQYF. CDR3 bases: TGTGCCAGCAATGATGGGGCGGCCTACGAGCAGTACTTC.